Sequencing of this T cell receptor (beta chain) was carried out in a study of cytomegalovirus exposure and HLA in healthy donors. This CDR3 has 16 residues. The J segment lost 0 bases and the V segment lost 2 bases, leaving 2 bases of the junction unmatched. Germline loops: CDR1 MDHEN, CDR2 SYDVKM. PCR primers comprised 60 Vbeta and 13 Jbeta primers. Here immunoSEQ multiplex PCR was the method, and the copy in TCRdb shows in-frame clones only, minus some. The sample includes 80,000 to 100,000 clones, 70% seen only once; the top ten take 2% to 2.5%. Healthy bone marrow donors made up the donor group. This sequence originates from a man aged 50-59 years in good health and CMV-seronegative. V is TRBV28 and J is TRBJ1-3; TRBD1 matches 9 bases. The sequencing sample was made of PBMCs. The CDR3 here is CASSLTGGYSGNTIYF. The CDR3 nucleotides are TGTGCCAGCAGTTTAACAGGGGGCTACTCTGGAAACACCATATATTTT.